The text below deals with one T cell receptor beta chain. This entry is derived from a study of CD8 T cells in Susac syndrome. Sequencing of TCR beta was carried out in blood CD8+ and CD4+ T cells. When the RNA was reverse transcribed, random hexamers were used with an input of about 0.5 to 1 ug. TCRdb fed the immunoSEQ multiplex PCR reads into MiXCR, producing one record per CDR3 protein. The sample lists around 150,000 distinct CDR3 sequences; about 94% were seen once. This clonotype was sampled from a human donor in good health. The specimen sequenced was CD4+ T cells from PBMCs.

For the CDR3, the DNA is TGTGCCAGCAGTTTAGTGGGCGGGATCACAGATACGCAGTATTTT. Its translation is CASSLVGGITDTQYF. The V call is TRBV28, the J call TRBJ2-3; D is possibly TRBD2 (6 bases). Germline CDR1 reads MDHEN; CDR2 reads SYDVKM. Trimming cost V 2 bases and J 2 bases, with 11 bases left between them. The CDR3 covers 15 residues.